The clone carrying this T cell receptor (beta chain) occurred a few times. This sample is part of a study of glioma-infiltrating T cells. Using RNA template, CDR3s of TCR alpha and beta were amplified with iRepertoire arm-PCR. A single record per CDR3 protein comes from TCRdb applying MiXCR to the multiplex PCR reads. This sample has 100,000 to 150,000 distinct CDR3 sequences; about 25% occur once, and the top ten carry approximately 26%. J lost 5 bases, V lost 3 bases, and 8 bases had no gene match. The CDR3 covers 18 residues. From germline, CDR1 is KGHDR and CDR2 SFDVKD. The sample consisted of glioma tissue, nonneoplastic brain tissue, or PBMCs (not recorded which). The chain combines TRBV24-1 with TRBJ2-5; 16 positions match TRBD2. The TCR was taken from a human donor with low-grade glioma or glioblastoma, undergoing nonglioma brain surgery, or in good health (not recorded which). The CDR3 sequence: CATSDPTGTSGGDETQYF. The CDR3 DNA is TGTGCCACCAGTGATCCTACCGGGACTAGCGGGGGGGACGAGACCCAGTACTTC.